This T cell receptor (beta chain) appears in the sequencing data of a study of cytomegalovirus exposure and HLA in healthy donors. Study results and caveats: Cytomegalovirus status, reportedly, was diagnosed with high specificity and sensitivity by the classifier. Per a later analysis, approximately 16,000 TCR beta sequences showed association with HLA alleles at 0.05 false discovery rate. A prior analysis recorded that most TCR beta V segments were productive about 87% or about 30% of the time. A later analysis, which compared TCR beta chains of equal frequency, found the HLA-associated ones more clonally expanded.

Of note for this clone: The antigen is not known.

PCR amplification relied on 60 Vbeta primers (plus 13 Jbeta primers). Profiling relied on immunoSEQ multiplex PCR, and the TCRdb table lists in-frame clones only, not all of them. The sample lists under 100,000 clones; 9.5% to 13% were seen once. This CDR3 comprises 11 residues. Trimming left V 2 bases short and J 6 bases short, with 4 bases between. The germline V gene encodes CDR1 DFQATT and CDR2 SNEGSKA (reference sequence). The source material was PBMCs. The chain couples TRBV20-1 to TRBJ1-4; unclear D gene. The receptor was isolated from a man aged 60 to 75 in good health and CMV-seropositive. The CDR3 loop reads CSARRDEKLFF. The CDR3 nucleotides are TGCAGTGCTAGACGGGATGAAAAACTGTTTTTT.